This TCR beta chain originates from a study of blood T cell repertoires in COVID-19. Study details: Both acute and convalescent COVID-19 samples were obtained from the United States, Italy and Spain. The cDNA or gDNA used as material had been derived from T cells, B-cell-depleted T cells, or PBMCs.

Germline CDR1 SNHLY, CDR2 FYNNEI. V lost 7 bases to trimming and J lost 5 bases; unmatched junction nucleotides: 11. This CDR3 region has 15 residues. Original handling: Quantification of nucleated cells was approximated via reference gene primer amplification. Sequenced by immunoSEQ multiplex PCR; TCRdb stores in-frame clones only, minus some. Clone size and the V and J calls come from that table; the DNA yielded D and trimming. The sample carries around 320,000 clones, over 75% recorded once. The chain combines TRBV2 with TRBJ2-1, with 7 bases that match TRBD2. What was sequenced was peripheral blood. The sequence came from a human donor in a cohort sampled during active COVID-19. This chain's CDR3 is CASTPLAGPDNEQFF. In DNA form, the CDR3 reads TGTGCCAGCACCCCATTAGCGGGCCCCGACAATGAGCAGTTCTTC.